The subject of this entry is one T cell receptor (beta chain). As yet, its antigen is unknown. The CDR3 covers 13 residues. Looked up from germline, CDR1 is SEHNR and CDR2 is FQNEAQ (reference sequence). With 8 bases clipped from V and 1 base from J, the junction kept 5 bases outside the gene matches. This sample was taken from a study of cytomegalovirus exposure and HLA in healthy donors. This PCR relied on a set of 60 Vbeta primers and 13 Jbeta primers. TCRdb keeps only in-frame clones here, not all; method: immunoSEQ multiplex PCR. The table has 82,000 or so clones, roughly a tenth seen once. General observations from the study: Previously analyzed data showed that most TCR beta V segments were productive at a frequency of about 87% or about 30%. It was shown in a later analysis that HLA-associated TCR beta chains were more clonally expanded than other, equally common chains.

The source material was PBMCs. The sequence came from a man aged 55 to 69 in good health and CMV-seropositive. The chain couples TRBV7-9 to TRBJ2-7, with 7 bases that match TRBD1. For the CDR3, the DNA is TGTGCCAGCCTAGACAGGGAGTCCTACGAGCAGTACTTC. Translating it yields CASLDRESYEQYF.